This is a list of T cell receptor beta chains from one sample in a study of regulatory T cells in long-lasting Graves disease. TCRdb re-analysed the multiplex PCR reads in MiXCR, keeping a single row per CDR3 protein. The data contain 400,000 to 450,000 distinct CDR3 sequences, 20% to 30% of them singletons. The sequencing used peripheral blood mononuclear cells (PBMCs), collected when the disease was refractory, from a patient treated with antithyroid drugs. These receptors came from a female donor with Graves disease. Both conserved end residues are part of each CDR3. The order of the fields is V gene, clone size, D gene, J gene, CDR3 protein, CDR3 DNA. A D gene is named only where the DNA matches it firmly. Rows may omit the clone size; those that give it use once, few, many or a size class.

>TRBV10-2|once|-|TRBJ1-5
CASSESGGNSNQPQHF
TGCGCCAGCAGTGAGTCCGGGGGTAATAGCAATCAGCCCCAGCATTTT
>TRBV5-5|-|TRBD1|TRBJ2-4
CASSESGTANIQYF
TGTGCCAGCAGCGAGTCCGGGACAGCAAACATTCAGTACTTC
>TRBV5-5|few|-|TRBJ2-5
CASSLVVVQETQYF
TGTGCCAGCAGCTTGGTCGTAGTCCAGGAGACCCAGTACTTC
>TRBV27|many|TRBD1|TRBJ2-5
CASSSINRGRETQYF
TGTGCCAGCAGTTCCATTAACAGGGGACGTGAGACCCAGTACTTC
>TRBV2|few|-|TRBJ1-6
CASSEPGRRSPPHF
TGTGCCAGCAGTGAACCCGGCAGAAGGTCACCCCCCCACTTT
>TRBV7-8|few|TRBD2|TRBJ2-7
CASSLDPFLAGDREQYF
TGTGCCAGCAGCTTAGACCCCTTTCTAGCGGGAGATCGGGAGCAGTACTTC
>TRBV6-1|-|-|TRBJ2-5
CASSLTGGPQETQYF
TGTGCCAGCAGCCTTACCGGGGGCCCGCAAGAGACCCAGTACTTC
>TRBV12-3/TRBV12-4|many|TRBD1|TRBJ2-7
CASSLRKYGQGAYEQYF
TGTGCCAGCAGCCTACGAAAATACGGACAGGGAGCCTACGAGCAGTACTTC
>TRBV20-1|few|TRBD2|TRBJ2-7
CSASLAGESRYEQYF
TGCAGTGCTAGCCTAGCGGGGGAGAGCAGATACGAGCAGTACTTC
>TRBV28|-|TRBD1|TRBJ2-1
CASSRWTGAYNEQFF
TGTGCCAGCAGTCGATGGACAGGAGCCTACAATGAGCAGTTCTTC
>TRBV29-1|-|TRBD2|TRBJ2-2
CSVDRGSGRSGAGELFF
TGCAGCGTTGATCGTGGTAGCGGGAGAAGTGGGGCCGGGGAGCTGTTTTTT
>TRBV5-1|-|TRBD1|TRBJ1-1
CASSLESGTGGTEAFF
TGCGCCAGCAGCTTGGAGTCCGGGACAGGGGGGACTGAAGCTTTCTTT
>TRBV27|-|-|TRBJ2-3
CASSSASEGALPFLPYQNTDTQYF
TGTGCCAGCAGTTCCGCTTCGGAGGGCGCCCTACCTTTTCTTCCCTACCAAAACACAGATACGCAGTATTTT
>TRBV4-1|-|-|TRBJ2-7
CASSQDLGIGAYEQYF
TGCGCCAGCAGCCAAGATTTGGGGATTGGAGCCTACGAGCAGTACTTC
>TRBV20-1|many|TRBD1|TRBJ2-5
CSAKHPGQKETQYF
TGCAGTGCCAAACACCCGGGACAGAAAGAGACCCAGTACTTC
>TRBV29-1|-|-|TRBJ1-3
CSVTRDWGNTIYF
TGCAGCGTTACTCGGGACTGGGGAAACACCATATATTTT
>TRBV2|many|-|TRBJ1-5
CASRDRKNQPQHF
TGTGCCAGCAGGGACAGAAAAAATCAGCCCCAGCATTTT
>TRBV6-2/TRBV6-3|many|-|TRBJ1-2
CASRADVGGYDGYTF
TGTGCCAGCAGGGCAGACGTAGGGGGATACGATGGCTACACCTTC
>TRBV27|few|-|TRBJ2-2
CASTPRWGYAGELFF
TGTGCCAGCACGCCCCGGTGGGGGTACGCCGGGGAGCTGTTTTTT
>TRBV18|once|-|TRBJ1-1
CASSPPSRGQNTEAFF
TGTGCCAGCTCACCACCGTCCAGGGGCCAAAACACTGAAGCTTTCTTT
>TRBV20-1|many|TRBD2|TRBJ2-7
CSARVVGAGYEQYF
TGCAGTGCTAGAGTGGTGGGAGCGGGGTACGAGCAGTACTTC
>TRBV28|many|TRBD1|TRBJ1-2
CASSPTPGTANYGYTF
TGTGCCAGCAGTCCGACCCCCGGGACAGCTAACTATGGCTACACCTTC
>TRBV2|-|TRBD1|TRBJ2-1
CASTYPDRGFNNEQFF
TGTGCCAGCACCTATCCGGACAGGGGGTTTAACAATGAGCAGTTCTTC
>TRBV7-2|many|-|TRBJ2-7
CASTPTESSYEQYF
TGTGCCAGCACCCCTACCGAGTCTTCCTACGAGCAGTACTTC
>TRBV28|many|-|TRBJ1-4
CASSPDGNNEKLFF
TGTGCCAGCAGCCCGGACGGGAATAATGAAAAACTGTTTTTT
>TRBV12-3/TRBV12-4|many|TRBD2|TRBJ2-7
CASSLNLGTHTSGPSYEQYF
TGTGCCAGCAGTTTAAATCTTGGGACACACACTAGCGGACCCTCCTACGAGCAGTACTTC
>TRBV2|few|-|TRBJ2-4
CASKSTPPSYQSKNIQYF
TGTGCCAGCAAGTCAACCCCCCCTAGTTATCAATCCAAAAACATTCAGTACTTC
>TRBV5-1|-|-|TRBJ1-1
CASSLEQWNTEAFF
TGCGCCAGCAGCTTGGAGCAGTGGAACACTGAAGCTTTCTTT
>TRBV29-1|many|-|TRBJ1-4
CSVSQGATNEKLFF
TGCAGCGTTTCACAGGGTGCGACTAATGAAAAACTGTTTTTT
>TRBV5-1|-|TRBD1|TRBJ1-5
CASSLGDRANQPQHF
TGCGCCAGCAGCTTGGGTGACAGGGCGAATCAGCCCCAGCATTTT
>TRBV28|many|-|TRBJ1-5
CAAFGLSGNQPQHF
TGTGCCGCGTTCGGTCTTAGCGGCAATCAGCCCCAGCATTTT
>TRBV20-1|many|TRBD2|TRBJ2-5
CSASRVSGREETQYF
TGCAGTGCTAGTAGGGTTAGCGGGAGGGAGGAGACCCAGTACTTC
>TRBV28|many|TRBD1|TRBJ2-7
CASTGDRGLTYEQYF
TGTGCCAGCACCGGGGACAGGGGGCTAACCTACGAGCAGTACTTC
>TRBV12-3/TRBV12-4|few|TRBD1|TRBJ2-4
CASSSTGGLRNIQYF
TGTGCCAGCAGCTCGACAGGGGGTCTGAGAAACATTCAGTACTTC
>TRBV20-1|few|-|TRBJ1-6
CSAREGGAGSPLHF
TGCAGTGCTAGAGAGGGGGGGGCTGGTTCACCCCTCCACTTT
>TRBV20-1|-|-|TRBJ2-1
CSARPGLRSGSYNEQFF
TGCAGTGCTAGACCCGGACTCCGCTCAGGGTCCTACAATGAGCAGTTCTTC
>TRBV28|-|-|TRBJ2-3
CASKLGGTQTDTQYF
TGTGCCAGCAAGTTAGGGGGGACGCAGACAGATACGCAGTATTTT
>TRBV30|few|-|TRBJ2-7
CAWRSFGYEQYF
TGTGCCTGGAGGTCCTTCGGCTACGAGCAGTACTTC
>TRBV19|few|-|TRBJ1-1
CASSIRGVNTEAFF
TGTGCCAGTAGTATACGGGGGGTGAACACTGAAGCTTTCTTT
>TRBV6-5|few|TRBD2|TRBJ2-2
CASSYRLLAGGDTGELFF
TGTGCCAGCAGTTACAGACTACTAGCGGGAGGTGACACCGGGGAGCTGTTTTTT
>TRBV11-2|many|-|TRBJ2-5
CASSREMGRTQETQYF
TGTGCCAGCAGCCGGGAAATGGGACGGACCCAAGAGACCCAGTACTTC
>TRBV7-2|few|TRBD1|TRBJ1-5
CASSPQGQLSNQPQHF
TGTGCCAGCAGCCCCCAGGGACAGCTTAGCAATCAGCCCCAGCATTTT
>TRBV28|many|TRBD2|TRBJ2-7
CASRMIRLAGNKIGEQYF
TGTGCCAGCAGGATGATAAGACTAGCGGGAAATAAGATCGGCGAGCAGTACTTC
>TRBV11-1|many|-|TRBJ2-7
CASSLDLPTTSSYEQYF
TGTGCCAGCAGCTTAGACCTTCCGACCACCTCTTCCTACGAGCAGTACTTC